Sequencing of this T cell receptor beta chain was carried out in a study of T cell responses to AZD1222 COVID-19 vaccine. Findings and caveats of the study: Epitopes outside B.1.351 and B.1.1.7 mutated regions reportedly drew nearly half of spike TCRs. Donors were mostly white British, more females; clonal diversity possibly underestimated. Repertoire samples came only from after the peak T cell response.

This clone was picked up a small number of times. Its antigen is unidentified. The data were produced by immunoSEQ multiplex PCR, yet TCRdb's version contains in-frame clones alone and is incomplete. Of about 120,000 clones listed, approximately 90% are singletons. The sequence derives from an adult in good health. The sample here was peripheral blood, taken on day 0 of AZD1222 vaccination.

The CDR3 nucleotides are TGTGCCAGCAGCCTCCAGGGGGCTAACGGCTACACCTTC. Its protein product is CASSLQGANGYTF. The V call is TRBV7-9, the J call TRBJ1-2, with TRBD1 identical over 8 bases. The germline V gene encodes CDR1 SEHNR and CDR2 FQNEAQ (reference sequence). This CDR3 has 13 amino acids. Losses at the gene ends were 5 bases for V and 8 bases for J; bases not matched to a gene: 7.